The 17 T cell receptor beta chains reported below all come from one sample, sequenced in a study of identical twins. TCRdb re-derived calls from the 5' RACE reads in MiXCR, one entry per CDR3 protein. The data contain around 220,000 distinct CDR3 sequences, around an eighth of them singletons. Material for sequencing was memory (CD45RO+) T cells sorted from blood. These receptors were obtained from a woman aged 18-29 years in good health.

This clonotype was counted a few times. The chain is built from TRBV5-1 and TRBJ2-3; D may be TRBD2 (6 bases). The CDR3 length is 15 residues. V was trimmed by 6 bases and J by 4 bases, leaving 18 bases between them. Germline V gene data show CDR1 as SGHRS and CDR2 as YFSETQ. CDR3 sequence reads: CASTPYGGRADTQYF. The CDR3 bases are TGCGCCAGCACCCCCTACGGGGGACGGGCAGATACGCAGTATTTT.

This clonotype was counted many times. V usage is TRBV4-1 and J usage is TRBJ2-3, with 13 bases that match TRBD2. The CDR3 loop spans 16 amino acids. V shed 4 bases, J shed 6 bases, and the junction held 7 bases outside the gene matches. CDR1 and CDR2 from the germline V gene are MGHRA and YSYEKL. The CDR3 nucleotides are TGCGCCAGCAGCCCTGCCGGACTAGCGGGAGCGGATACGCAGTATTTT. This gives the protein CASSPAGLAGADTQYF.

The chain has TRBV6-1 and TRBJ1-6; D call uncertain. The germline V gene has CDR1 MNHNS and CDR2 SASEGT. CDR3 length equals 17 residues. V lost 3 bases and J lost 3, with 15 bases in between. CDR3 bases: TGTGCCAGCAGTGAGGTCTTCGGGCGCAACTATAATTCACCCCTCCACTTT. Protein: CASSEVFGRNYNSPLHF.

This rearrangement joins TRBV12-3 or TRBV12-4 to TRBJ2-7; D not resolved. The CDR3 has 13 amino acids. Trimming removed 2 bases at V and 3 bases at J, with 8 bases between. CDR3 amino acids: CASSLSGVYEQYF. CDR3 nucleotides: TGTGCCAGCAGTTTATCTGGGGTCTACGAGCAGTACTTC.

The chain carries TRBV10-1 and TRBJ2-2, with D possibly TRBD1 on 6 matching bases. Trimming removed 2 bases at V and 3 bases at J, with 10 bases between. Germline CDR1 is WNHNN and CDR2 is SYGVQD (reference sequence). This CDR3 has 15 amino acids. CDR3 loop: CASSETGQDTGELFF. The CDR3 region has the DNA TGCGCCAGCAGTGAGACAGGGCAGGACACCGGGGAGCTGTTTTTT.

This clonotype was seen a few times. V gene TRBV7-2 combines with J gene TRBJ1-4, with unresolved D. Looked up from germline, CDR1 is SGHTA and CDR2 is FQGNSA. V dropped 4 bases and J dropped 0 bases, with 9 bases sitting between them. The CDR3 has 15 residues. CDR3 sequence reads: CASSSRRATNEKLFF. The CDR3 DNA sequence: TGTGCCAGCAGCTCAAGACGGGCAACTAATGAAAAACTGTTTTTT. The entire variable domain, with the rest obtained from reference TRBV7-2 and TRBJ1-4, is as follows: GAGVSQSPSNKVTEKGKDVELRCDPISGHTALYWYRQSLGQGLEFLIYFQGNSAPDKSGLPSDRFSAERTGGSVSTLTIQRTQQEDSAVYLCASSSRRATNEKLFFGSGTQLSVL.

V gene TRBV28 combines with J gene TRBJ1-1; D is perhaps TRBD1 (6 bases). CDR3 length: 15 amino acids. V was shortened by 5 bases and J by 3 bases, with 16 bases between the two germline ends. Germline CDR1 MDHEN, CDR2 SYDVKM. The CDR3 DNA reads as TGTGCCAGCAGTGTCGGGGGCGGGACGGACACTGAAGCTTTCTTT. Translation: CASSVGGGTDTEAFF.

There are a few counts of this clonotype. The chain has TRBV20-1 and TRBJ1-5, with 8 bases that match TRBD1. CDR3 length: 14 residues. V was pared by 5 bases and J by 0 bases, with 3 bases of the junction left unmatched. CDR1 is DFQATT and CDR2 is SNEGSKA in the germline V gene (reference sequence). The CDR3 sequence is CSARQGNSNQPQHF. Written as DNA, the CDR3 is TGCAGTGCTCGACAGGGGAATAGCAATCAGCCCCAGCATTTT.

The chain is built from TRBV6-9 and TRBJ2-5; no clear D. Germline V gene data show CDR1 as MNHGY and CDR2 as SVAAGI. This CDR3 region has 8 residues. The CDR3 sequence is CDQETQYF. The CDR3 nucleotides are TGTGATCAAGAGACCCAGTACTTC.

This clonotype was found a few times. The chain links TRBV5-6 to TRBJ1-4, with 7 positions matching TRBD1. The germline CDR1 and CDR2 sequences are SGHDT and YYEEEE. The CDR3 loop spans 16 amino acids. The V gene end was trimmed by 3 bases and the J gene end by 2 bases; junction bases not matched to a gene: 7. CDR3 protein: CASSSVSTGTNEKLFF. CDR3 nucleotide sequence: TGTGCCAGCAGCTCTGTATCGACAGGGACTAATGAAAAACTGTTTTTT.

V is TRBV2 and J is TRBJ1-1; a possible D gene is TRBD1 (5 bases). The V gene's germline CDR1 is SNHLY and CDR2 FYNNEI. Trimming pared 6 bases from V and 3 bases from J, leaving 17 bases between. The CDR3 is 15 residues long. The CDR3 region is CASSARRGGDTEAFF. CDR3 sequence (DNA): TGTGCCAGCAGCGCTCGGCGGGGGGGAGACACTGAAGCTTTCTTT. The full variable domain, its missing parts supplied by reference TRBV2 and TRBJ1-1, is EPEVTQTPSHQVTQMGQEVILRCVPISNHLYFYWYRQILGQKVEFLVSFYNNEISEKSEIFDDQFSVERPDGSNFTLKIRSTKLEDSAMYFCASSARRGGDTEAFFGQGTRLTVV.

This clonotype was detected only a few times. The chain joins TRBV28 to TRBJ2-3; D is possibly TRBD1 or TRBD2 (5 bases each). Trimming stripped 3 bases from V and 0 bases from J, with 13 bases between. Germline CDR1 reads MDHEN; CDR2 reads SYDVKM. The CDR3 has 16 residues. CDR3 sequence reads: CASSFGAVQSTDTQYF. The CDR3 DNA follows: TGTGCCAGCAGTTTCGGGGCGGTACAGAGCACAGATACGCAGTATTTT.

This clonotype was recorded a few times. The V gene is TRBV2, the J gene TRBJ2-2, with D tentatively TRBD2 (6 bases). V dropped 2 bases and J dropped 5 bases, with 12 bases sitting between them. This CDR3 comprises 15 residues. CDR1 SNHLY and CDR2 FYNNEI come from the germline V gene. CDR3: CASSETGTVTGELFF. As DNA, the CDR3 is TGTGCCAGCAGTGAAACCGGGACTGTGACCGGGGAGCTGTTTTTT.

The CDR3 spells CASSYDRGSSGANVLTF. As DNA, the CDR3 is TGTGCCAGCAGTTACGACAGGGGGAGCTCTGGGGCCAACGTCCTGACTTTC. The genes are TRBV6-5 and TRBJ2-6, with 9 bases lining up with TRBD1. The ends lost 2 bases at V and 0 bases at J; junction bases unmatched: 2. The CDR3 extends over 17 amino acids. In germline, CDR1 is MNHEY, CDR2 SVGAGI.

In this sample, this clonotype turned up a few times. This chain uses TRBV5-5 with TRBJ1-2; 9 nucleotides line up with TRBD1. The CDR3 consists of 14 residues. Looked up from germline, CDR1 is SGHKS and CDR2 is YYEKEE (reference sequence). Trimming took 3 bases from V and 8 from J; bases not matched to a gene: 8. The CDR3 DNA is TGTGCCAGCAGCTCCATACAGGGGGCTGAGGGCTACACCTTC. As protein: CASSSIQGAEGYTF.

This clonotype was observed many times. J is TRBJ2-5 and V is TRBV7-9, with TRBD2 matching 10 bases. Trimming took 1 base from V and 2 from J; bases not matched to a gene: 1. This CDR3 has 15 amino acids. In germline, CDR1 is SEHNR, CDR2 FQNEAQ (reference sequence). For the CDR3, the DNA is TGTGCCAGCAGCTTAGGGACTAGCGGACAAGAGACCCAGTACTTC. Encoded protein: CASSLGTSGQETQYF.

CDR3 sequence: CASSPPPHQETQYF. As DNA, the CDR3 is TGCGCCAGCAGCCCCCCGCCTCACCAAGAGACCCAGTACTTC. This sequence joins TRBV5-1 and TRBJ2-5, with D unclear. CDR1 SGHRS and CDR2 YFSETQ come from the germline V gene. This CDR3 comprises 14 residues. Trimming stripped 4 bases from V and 0 bases from J, with 10 bases between.